The 10 T cell receptor beta chains presented below share a single source sample, sequenced in a study of shared clonotypes between healthy human individuals. Naive-designated CD8 cells lacked CD45RO, were positively enriched for CCR7, and omitted terminally differentiated effector memory CD45RA+ cells. Assay: immunoSEQ multiplex PCR; the TCRdb copy retains only in-frame clones and omits some. The repertoire holds around 2.1 million clones, with under 95% as singletons. The specimen sequenced was naive CD8+ T cells from PBMCs. Source of these receptors: a man younger than 35 in good health. Some clones in this sample may be carry-over from other donors' samples.

The chain employs TRBV2 and TRBJ1-4; D may be TRBD1 (5 bases). From germline, CDR1 is SNHLY and CDR2 FYNNEI. The CDR3 has 17 amino acids. The V end lost 6 bases, the J end lost 5 bases, and 22 bases lay between the germline ends. The CDR3 is CASRATFYGTLNEKLFF. The CDR3 bases are TGTGCCAGCAGAGCTACCTTTTACGGGACTCTAAATGAAAAACTGTTTTTT. Looking up the rest from reference TRBV2 and TRBJ1-4 gives the full variable domain: EPEVTQTPSHQVTQMGQEVILRCVPISNHLYFYWYRQILGQKVEFLVSFYNNEISEKSEIFDDQFSVERPDGSNFTLKIRSTKLEDSAMYFCASRATFYGTLNEKLFFGSGTQLSVL.

CDR3 sequence reads: CASSLGLAGEVRYNEQFF. The CDR3 DNA reads as TGTGCCAGCAGCCTGGGGCTAGCGGGAGAAGTACGGTACAATGAGCAGTTCTTC. The V call is TRBV7-6, the J call TRBJ2-1, with 10 bases lining up with TRBD2. Germline CDR1 and CDR2: SGHVS and FNYEAQ. Losses at the gene ends were 5 bases for V and 4 bases for J; bases not matched to a gene: 14. The CDR3 spans 18 residues.

This chain connects TRBV5-1 to TRBJ2-1; 13 nucleotides agree with TRBD2. The CDR3 is 17 residues long. The germline V gene encodes CDR1 SGHRS and CDR2 YFSETQ. V lost 0 bases to trimming and J lost 4 bases; unmatched junction nucleotides: 4. In DNA, the CDR3 is TGCGCCAGCAGCTTGGAACCACTAGCGGGAGGGTACAATGAGCAGTTCTTC. This encodes CASSLEPLAGGYNEQFF.

This sequence joins TRBV14 and TRBJ2-3; D is possibly TRBD2 (6 bases). V lost 1 base, J lost 2 bases, and 13 bases lay in between. Germline-derived CDR1 and CDR2 are SGHDN and FVKESK. This CDR3 has 16 amino acids. The CDR3 protein is CASSQGGRPATDTQYF. The CDR3 nucleotides read TGTGCCAGCAGCCAAGGTGGGAGGCCAGCCACAGATACGCAGTATTTT.

This chain uses TRBV11-2 with TRBJ2-3, with 8 bases aligning to TRBD2. Germline V CDR1 and CDR2: SGHAT, FQNNGV. J was trimmed by 6 bases and V by 5 bases; bases with no gene match: 7. The CDR3 is made up of 14 amino acids. This chain's CDR3 is CASSTRGGSDTQYF. The CDR3 DNA follows: TGTGCCAGCAGCACCCGGGGGGGGTCGGATACGCAGTATTTT.

The rearrangement uses TRBV5-1 and TRBJ2-1, with 10 nucleotides matching TRBD2. The CDR3 covers 17 residues. Looked up from germline, CDR1 is SGHRS and CDR2 is YFSETQ. The J segment lost 1 base and the V segment lost 0 bases, leaving 4 bases of the junction unmatched. The CDR3 DNA reads TGCGCCAGCAGCTTGGTGGGTAGCGGGAGGTCCTACAATGAGCAGTTCTTC. Its translation: CASSLVGSGRSYNEQFF.

The rearrangement uses TRBV7-9 and TRBJ2-5; D may match TRBD1 or TRBD2 (5 bases each). V lost 5 bases and J 9 bases, leaving 19 bases between the germline ends. The CDR3 sequence is 14 residues long. The germline CDR1 and CDR2 sequences are SEHNR and FQNEAQ (reference sequence). CDR3 amino acids: CASSRPGPQRAQYF. CDR3 DNA sequence: TGTGCCAGCAGCCGACCGGGGCCGCAGAGGGCCCAGTACTTC.

The rearrangement joins TRBV28 to TRBJ2-5; D uncertain. The germline V and J ends were trimmed by 2 bases and 0 bases, with 7 bases remaining between them. Germline lookup yields CDR1 MDHEN and CDR2 SYDVKM. CDR3 size: 14 residues. CDR3 coding DNA: TGTGCCAGCAGTTTAGCGGCGTACCAAGAGACCCAGTACTTC. Translating it yields CASSLAAYQETQYF.

The CDR3 region has the DNA TGTGCCTGTCCGTCCGGGGCAGCTTTCTTT. As protein: CACPSGAAFF. This chain links TRBV30 with TRBJ1-1, with a tentative D call TRBD1 (5 bases). The V end was cut by 6 bases, the J end by 10 bases, with 12 bases between. Germline V gene sequence: CDR1 GTSNPN, CDR2 SVGIG (reference sequence). This CDR3 comprises 10 residues.

J is TRBJ1-2 and V is TRBV27, with TRBD1 matching over 11 bases. V lost 6 bases to trimming and J lost 5 bases; unmatched junction nucleotides: 5. The germline V gene encodes CDR1 MNHEY and CDR2 SMNVEV (reference sequence). The CDR3 is 14 residues long. CDR3 in DNA: TGTGCCAGCAGCCGGACAGGGGGCTGGTATGGCTACACCTTC. Amino acids: CASSRTGGWYGYTF.